The 6 T cell receptor beta chains given below trace back to one sample, sequenced in a study of OX40 agonist ivuxolimab in advanced cancers. Clones were sequenced by immunoSEQ multiplex PCR, and TCRdb holds only the in-frame ones, with some missing. The sample yields tens of thousands of clones, 86% seen once. The specimen comprised CD4+ or CD8+ T cells sorted from blood, sampled in a trial of the OX40 agonist ivuxolimab. The receptors shown here come from an adult with an advanced solid tumor such as melanoma, head and neck, liver or kidney cancer.

This chain connects TRBV9 to TRBJ2-6, with 7 bases lining up with TRBD1. V shed 0 bases, J shed 1 base, and the junction held 7 bases outside the gene matches. Germline V CDR1 and CDR2: SGDLS, YYNGEE. The CDR3 is 18 amino acids. The CDR3 nucleotides are TGTGCCAGCAGCGTAGGTTTAGGGGGCGGATCTGGGGCCAACGTCCTGACTTTC. Protein sequence: CASSVGLGGGSGANVLTF.

The rearrangement uses TRBV19 and TRBJ2-1; the D is unclear. Per the germline V gene, CDR1 is LNHDA and CDR2 is SQIVND (reference sequence). This CDR3 has 13 residues. V was clipped by 6 bases and J by 2 bases, with 8 bases between them. CDR3 amino acids: CASRRNTYNEQFF. The DNA of the CDR3 is TGTGCCAGTAGACGGAATACCTACAATGAGCAGTTCTTC.

This rearrangement joins TRBV5-1 to TRBJ2-7; 9 bases map to TRBD1. Germline CDR1 and CDR2: SGHRS and YFSETQ. V was clipped by 5 bases and J by 4 bases; unmatched bases: 4. The CDR3 sequence is 13 residues long. This CDR3 reads CASRRGQGYEQYF. CDR3 nucleotide sequence: TGCGCCAGCAGAAGGGGACAGGGATACGAGCAGTACTTC. The whole variable domain, remainder taken from reference TRBV5-1 and TRBJ2-7, is KAGVTQTPRYLIKTRGQQVTLSCSPISGHRSVSWYQQTPGQGLQFLFEYFSETQRNKGNFPGRFSGRQFSNSRSEMNVSTLELGDSALYLCASRRGQGYEQYFGPGTRLTVT.

This chain uses TRBV19 with TRBJ2-3, with TRBD1 matching 10 bases. Germline-derived CDR1 and CDR2 are LNHDA and SQIVND (reference sequence). This CDR3 is built from 15 residues. V trimming: 3 bases; J trimming: 4 bases; junction bases outside the gene matches: 4. CDR3 loop: CASSIPGTGADTQYF. DNA for the CDR3: TGTGCCAGTAGTATTCCCGGGACAGGGGCAGATACGCAGTATTTT.

V gene TRBV2 combines with J gene TRBJ1-2, with D hard to call. The CDR3 is made up of 14 amino acids. V lost 5 bases and J 4 bases, leaving 14 bases between the germline ends. Looked up from germline, CDR1 is SNHLY and CDR2 is FYNNEI. The CDR3 sequence: CASSLTGVPYGYTF. CDR3 nucleotides: TGTGCCAGCAGTTTGACCGGGGTTCCCTATGGCTACACCTTC.

This rearrangement joins TRBV2 to TRBJ1-1, with unresolved D. CDR3 length equals 14 residues. Germline V gene sequence: CDR1 SNHLY, CDR2 FYNNEI. With 7 bases removed from V and 1 base from J, the gap between germline ends came to 13 bases. The CDR3 here is CASIQTRSNTEAFF. In DNA form, the CDR3 reads TGTGCCAGCATTCAGACTCGATCGAACACTGAAGCTTTCTTT.